Shown below are 17 T cell receptor beta chains from a single sample sequenced in a study of shared clonotypes between healthy human individuals. Sequencing used immunoSEQ multiplex PCR; TCRdb keeps in-frame clones, though not all of them. Of around 2,000,000 clones listed, about 95% are singletons. Naive CD8 cells lacked CD45RO and underwent positive selection for CCR7, leaving out terminally differentiated effector memory CD45RA+ cells. Sequenced sample: naive CD8+ T cells sorted from blood. The receptors originated from a young man in good health.

Notes on this clone: Other DNA sequences in this specimen translate into the identical CDR3. V is TRBV5-4 and J is TRBJ2-7; unclear D gene. This CDR3 has 12 amino acids. V gave up 3 bases and J gave up 4 bases, with 8 bases separating them. The germline V gene has CDR1 SGHNT and CDR2 YYREEE (reference sequence). The CDR3 loop reads CASSSDGYEQYF. The CDR3 DNA sequence: TGTGCCAGCAGCTCCGACGGGTACGAGCAGTACTTC.

The chain has TRBV7-9 and TRBJ1-1, with D possibly being TRBD1 (5 bases). The V and J ends lost 4 bases and 7 bases respectively, with 28 bases between them. Looked up from germline, CDR1 is SEHNR and CDR2 is FQNEAQ (reference sequence). The CDR3 contains 18 residues. CDR3: CASSSTNRDSSSMVEAFF. In nucleotides, the CDR3 is TGTGCCAGCAGCTCAACTAACCGGGACTCCAGCTCCATGGTTGAAGCTTTCTTT.

This chain joins TRBV28 and TRBJ2-7; D ambiguous. The CDR3 sequence is 14 residues long. Germline CDR1 and CDR2: MDHEN and SYDVKM. Deletions cut 4 bases from V and 1 base from J, with 11 bases between. CDR3 sequence: CASSSADKSYEQYF. For the CDR3, the DNA is TGTGCCAGCAGTTCCGCAGACAAGTCCTACGAGCAGTACTTC. Filled out from reference TRBV28 and TRBJ2-7, the complete variable domain reads DVKVTQSSRYLVKRTGEKVFLECVQDMDHENMFWYRQDPGLGLRLIYFSYDVKMKEKGDIPEGYSVSREKKERFSLILESASTNQTSMYLCASSSADKSYEQYFGPGTRLTVT.

This CDR3 reads CAWSGYPDTQYF. The CDR3 coding sequence is TGTGCCTGGAGTGGCTACCCAGATACGCAGTATTTT. This sequence joins TRBV30 and TRBJ2-3; D remains unclear. V lost 1 base to trimming and J lost 4 bases, with 6 bases between them. The germline V gene encodes CDR1 GTSNPN and CDR2 SVGIG (reference sequence). The CDR3 has 12 residues.

The chain employs TRBV9 and TRBJ2-2; D is perhaps TRBD1 or TRBD2 (5 bases each). Germline values: CDR1 SGDLS, CDR2 YYNGEE. This CDR3 has 18 amino acids. Trimming left V 5 bases short and J 1 base short, with 21 bases between. CDR3 sequence: CASRSRMGDELNTGELFF. The CDR3 bases are TGTGCCAGCAGATCTAGGATGGGGGATGAACTGAACACCGGGGAGCTGTTTTTT. Based on the CDR3 plus reference TRBV9 and TRBJ2-2, the full variable domain is DSGVTQTPKHLITATGQRVTLRCSPRSGDLSVYWYQQSLDQGLQFLIQYYNGEERAKGNILERFSAQQFPDLHSELNLSSLELGDSALYFCASRSRMGDELNTGELFFGEGSRLTVL.

The chain uses TRBV9 and TRBJ2-7; 7 bases are shared with TRBD2. The CDR3 spans 15 residues. V was clipped by 0 bases and J by 5 bases; unmatched bases: 8. Germline V gene data show CDR1 as SGDLS and CDR2 as YYNGEE. CDR3 sequence reads: CASSVDPAGLNEQYF. Here the CDR3 DNA reads TGTGCCAGCAGCGTAGACCCAGCGGGGTTAAACGAGCAGTACTTC. Filled out from reference TRBV9 and TRBJ2-7, the complete variable domain reads DSGVTQTPKHLITATGQRVTLRCSPRSGDLSVYWYQQSLDQGLQFLIQYYNGEERAKGNILERFSAQQFPDLHSELNLSSLELGDSALYFCASSVDPAGLNEQYFGPGTRLTVT.

This chain uses TRBV6-1 with TRBJ2-5, with TRBD1 matching 11 bases. This CDR3 is built from 15 residues. Germline-derived CDR1 and CDR2 are MNHNS and SASEGT. V dropped 6 bases and J dropped 5; count of bases not matched to a gene: 8. DNA of the CDR3: TGTGCCAGCAGCGTGGACAGGGGGCGCGTGGAGACCCAGTACTTC. Translation: CASSVDRGRVETQYF.

The gene calls are TRBV13 and TRBJ2-7, with 8 positions matching TRBD1. Germline V CDR1 and CDR2: PRHDT, FYEKMQ (reference sequence). After removal of 1 base from V and 5 bases from J, the junction contained 7 bases not matched to a gene. The CDR3 consists of 15 residues. CDR3 in amino acids: CASSLAVQGADEQYF. The CDR3, as DNA: TGTGCCAGCAGCTTAGCTGTCCAGGGGGCAGACGAGCAGTACTTC.

The V call is TRBV7-8, the J call TRBJ2-1; a possible D gene is TRBD1 (5 bases). The CDR3 is 15 amino acids. The germline V gene encodes CDR1 SGHVS and CDR2 FQNEAQ. The germline V and J ends were trimmed by 0 bases and 2 bases, with 8 bases remaining between them. In DNA, the CDR3 is TGTGCCAGCAGCTTAGCTTCAGGGACCTACAATGAGCAGTTCTTC. Protein product: CASSLASGTYNEQFF.

Note on this clone: This sample also contains other DNA sequences that code for the same CDR3. The chain combines TRBV9 with TRBJ2-7; tentative D call: TRBD1 (7 bases). This CDR3 has 14 residues. Germline V gene lookup returns CDR1 SGDLS and CDR2 YYNGEE. Trimming took off 4 bases at V and 4 bases at J, with 15 bases between the two ends. The CDR3: CASSPRQGGYEQYF. The CDR3 bases are TGTGCCAGCAGCCCCCGGCAGGGGGGATACGAGCAGTACTTC.

The chain links TRBV6-5 to TRBJ2-7; no clear D. The CDR3 runs 12 residues. Germline CDR1 and CDR2: MNHEY and SVGAGI. The V and J ends lost 10 bases and 5 bases respectively, with 15 bases between them. The CDR3 protein is CATRPPEHEQYF. Written as DNA, the CDR3 is TGTGCCACCCGACCCCCAGAACACGAGCAGTACTTC.

Comment on this clone: Additional DNA sequences in this sample encode the identical CDR3. The V call is TRBV9, the J call TRBJ2-7; D remains ambiguous. V was cut by 0 bases and J by 4 bases, with 14 bases left in between. CDR3 length: 15 residues. CDR1 is SGDLS and CDR2 is YYNGEE in the germline V gene. The CDR3 bases are TGTGCCAGCAGCGTAGCAGACTCCCAAGTTTACGAGCAGTACTTC. This encodes CASSVADSQVYEQYF.

V is TRBV2 and J is TRBJ1-2; D call uncertain. Germline CDR1 reads SNHLY; CDR2 reads FYNNEI. The CDR3 has 14 residues. Trimming shortened V by 6 bases and J by 7 bases, and 18 bases separated the two germline ends. CDR3 nucleotide sequence: TGTGCCAGCAGGGTGCATGAGGGCGAAGCTGGCTACACCTTC. This codes for CASRVHEGEAGYTF. Full variable domain (rest looked up from reference TRBV2 and TRBJ1-2): EPEVTQTPSHQVTQMGQEVILRCVPISNHLYFYWYRQILGQKVEFLVSFYNNEISEKSEIFDDQFSVERPDGSNFTLKIRSTKLEDSAMYFCASRVHEGEAGYTFGSGTRLTVV.

The chain combines TRBV7-9 with TRBJ1-5; 7 bases fit TRBD1. Trimming at V came to 4 bases and at J to 6 bases, leaving 6 bases not matched to a gene. Germline V gene sequence: CDR1 SEHNR, CDR2 FQNEAQ (reference sequence). The CDR3 loop spans 14 amino acids. The DNA for the CDR3 is TGTGCCAGCAGCTCAGGGACAGTGGGTCAGCCCCAGCATTTT. Translated: CASSSGTVGQPQHF.

The chain couples TRBV2 to TRBJ2-3, with 7 bases aligning to TRBD2. Trimming at V came to 8 bases and at J to 4 bases, leaving 6 bases not matched to a gene. The CDR3 contains 13 residues. From germline, CDR1 is SNHLY and CDR2 FYNNEI. The CDR3 protein is CASSAGASDTQYF. The CDR3 DNA sequence: TGTGCCAGCTCCGCGGGAGCCTCAGATACGCAGTATTTT.

CDR3 residues: CASSPHGTPYEQYF. As DNA, the CDR3 is TGTGCCAGCAGTCCCCATGGGACACCCTACGAGCAGTACTTC. This chain joins TRBV6-1 and TRBJ2-7; a possible D gene is TRBD1 (6 bases). V lost 5 bases and J lost 2, with 13 bases in between. The germline V gene has CDR1 MNHNS and CDR2 SASEGT. The CDR3 contains 14 residues.

This clone was counted a single time. The rearrangement uses TRBV2 and TRBJ1-2; D call uncertain. Germline CDR1 is SNHLY and CDR2 is FYNNEI. Trimming left V 6 bases short and J 4 bases short, with 12 bases between. CDR3 length: 13 residues. The CDR3 spells CASRQLDSYGYTF. In DNA, the CDR3 is TGTGCCAGCAGGCAACTCGATTCCTATGGCTACACCTTC.